This T cell receptor (beta chain) was captured by sequencing in a study of beta chain features in type 1 diabetes. Study-level results: These data did not resolve whether HLA type affects TCRB rearrangement. The naive, central memory and Treg TCRB repertoires showed an apparent similarity that was greater among patients than among healthy donors. Cells expressing TCR highly could be over-represented by cDNA sequencing.

Note on this clone: Its antigen is unidentified.

Staining for CD45RO/CCR7/CD25/CD127/CD95/CD27 allowed sorting of CD4+ naive, central memory, regulatory and stem cell-like memory cells. The whole isolated RNA underwent reverse transcription, so sequencing captured expressed TCRB transcripts. TCRdb's table, derived via immunoSEQ multiplex PCR, lists solely in-frame clones and lacks some. The sample has 350,000 or so clones, about 20% seen once. Trimming removed 7 bases from V and 4 bases from J, with 12 bases in between. CDR3 size: 13 residues. CDR1 SNHLY and CDR2 FYNNEI come from the germline V gene. V gene TRBV2 combines with J gene TRBJ2-3; D is possibly TRBD2 (6 bases). The sequence derives from a woman aged 18-29 years in good health. Sequencing was done on a sample of naive CD4+ T cells from blood. Here the CDR3 reads CASKEVAADTQYF. CDR3 DNA: TGTGCCAGCAAGGAAGTAGCGGCAGATACGCAGTATTTT.